This is a list of T cell receptor beta chains from one sample in a study of blood T cells in healthy people across ages. One entry per CDR3 protein, called by TCRdb with MiXCR from the 5' RACE reads. The sample shows hundreds of thousands of distinct CDR3 sequences, 25% to 30% of them seen only once. The sample taken for sequencing was blood. The receptors here all came from an elderly woman in good health. Both conserved end residues are part of each CDR3. The order of the fields is CDR3 protein, CDR3 DNA, J gene, clone size, V gene, D gene, CDR3 length. The D gene is left open where the match is weak. Size values are once, few and many counts, or a class for expanded clones, and some rows have none.

CASSQEAGNNEQYF TGTGCCAGCAGCCAAGAAGCAGGAAACAATGAGCAGTACTTC TRBJ2-5 . TRBV3-1 . 14
CASSSRHGTGEKLFF TGTGCCAGCAGCTCCCGACATGGAACGGGTGAAAAACTGTTTTTT TRBJ1-4 few TRBV7-6 . 15
CASSSGRDRGNNEQFF TGCGCCAGCAGCTCCGGCCGGGACAGGGGAAACAATGAGCAGTTCTTC TRBJ2-1 many TRBV5-1 TRBD1 16
CASSYRRGESKGSNQPQHF TGTGCCAGCAGTTACAGAAGGGGGGAGTCTAAAGGAAGCAATCAGCCCCAGCATTTT TRBJ1-5 . TRBV6-5 . 19
CASSPLPSDIGYNEQFF TGTGCCAGCAGCCCCCTGCCCTCCGATATCGGATACAATGAGCAGTTCTTC TRBJ2-1 many TRBV27 . 17
CASSPNRVFGETQYF TGTGCCAGCAGCCCTAACAGGGTTTTCGGAGAGACCCAGTACTTC TRBJ2-5 . TRBV14 . 15
CSASPSTGTGEETQYF TGCAGTGCAAGCCCTTCAACCGGGACAGGAGAAGAGACCCAGTACTTC TRBJ2-5 . TRBV20-1 TRBD1 16
CASRSDPLRQFF TGTGCCAGCAGAAGCGACCCGCTGAGGCAGTTCTTC TRBJ2-1 . TRBV12-3/TRBV12-4 . 12
CSAGIAGDTGELFF TGCAGTGCTGGGATAGCGGGGGACACCGGGGAGCTGTTTTTT TRBJ2-2 . TRBV20-1 TRBD2 14
CASSYQAGLAYNEQFF TGTGCCAGCAGCTACCAGGCGGGACTAGCTTACAATGAGCAGTTCTTC TRBJ2-1 many TRBV5-5 TRBD2 16
CASSYQTTPQETQYF TGCGCCAGCAGCTACCAAACAACACCCCAAGAGACCCAGTACTTC TRBJ2-5 . TRBV5-1 . 15
CASSSNRQGANGYTF TGTGCCAGCAGTTCAAACCGACAGGGGGCGAATGGCTACACCTTC TRBJ1-2 many TRBV2 TRBD1 15
CASSTGRRDGTDTQYF TGTGCCAGCAGCACGGGCCGGCGGGATGGCACAGATACGCAGTATTTT TRBJ2-3 . TRBV11-3 . 16
CASSQEETQYF TGTGCCAGCAGCCAAGAAGAGACCCAGTACTTC TRBJ2-5 many TRBV18 . 11
CASSGAGSYNEQFF TGTGCCAGCAGCGGGGCTGGGTCCTACAATGAGCAGTTCTTC TRBJ2-1 . TRBV7-9 . 14
CAWSSPTAQGFAGELFF TGTGCCTGGAGTTCCCCTACGGCACAGGGGTTTGCCGGGGAGCTGTTTTTT TRBJ2-2 . TRBV30 TRBD1 17
CASSGHDVGYEQYF TGTGCCAGCAGTGGTCACGACGTGGGATACGAGCAGTACTTC TRBJ2-7 many TRBV6-1 . 14
CASSLRRRQGAYEQYF TGTGCCAGCAGCTTAAGGAGGAGGCAGGGAGCCTACGAGCAGTACTTC TRBJ2-7 many TRBV7-2 . 16
CATSVNREGVEAFF TGTGCCACCAGTGTCAACAGGGAGGGGGTTGAAGCTTTCTTT TRBJ1-1 . TRBV24-1 . 14
CASSAAAGYEQYF TGTGCCAGCAGCGCCGCGGCGGGCTACGAGCAGTACTTC TRBJ2-7 . TRBV11-2 . 13
CASSQERRGNYGYTF TGTGCCAGCAGCCAAGAGAGGCGAGGGAACTATGGCTACACCTTC TRBJ1-2 many TRBV4-2 . 15
CATRSGQNTEVFF TGCGCCACCCGCTCGGGACAGAACACTGAAGTTTTCTTT TRBJ1-1 . TRBV5-1 TRBD1 13
CASSQDLQGGDYGYTF TGTGCCAGCAGCCAAGACTTACAGGGAGGAGACTATGGCTACACCTTC TRBJ1-2 few TRBV3-1 . 16
CASSSRGDYEQYF TGTGCCAGTAGTAGCAGGGGGGACTACGAGCAGTACTTC TRBJ2-7 few TRBV19 . 13
CASKGQGAQSSYNEQFF TGTGCCAGCAAGGGACAGGGGGCGCAGAGCTCCTACAATGAGCAGTTCTTC TRBJ2-1 many TRBV6-6 TRBD1 17
CASSLLTGGETQYF TGCGCCAGCAGCTTACTGACAGGAGGGGAGACCCAGTACTTC TRBJ2-5 many TRBV5-1 . 14
CASSPGLGIITSGDEQFF TGTGCCAGCAGCCCGGGACTAGGGATAATTACATCTGGCGATGAGCAGTTCTTC TRBJ2-1 many TRBV5-4 TRBD2 18
CATNGDRSTDTQYF TGTGCCACCAACGGGGACCGCAGCACAGATACGCAGTATTTT TRBJ2-3 . TRBV7-2 . 14
CAWRQQGRGYGYTF TGTGCCTGGAGACAACAGGGGCGCGGCTATGGCTACACCTTC TRBJ1-2 . TRBV30 TRBD1 14
CSARLRTLLETQYF TGCAGTGCTAGACTACGGACACTCTTAGAGACCCAGTACTTC TRBJ2-5 many TRBV20-1 . 14
CSARALGGQPQHF TGCAGTGCCAGAGCTCTAGGGGGTCAACCCCAGCATTTT TRBJ1-5 few TRBV20-1 . 13
CASGDFGSYEQYF TGTGCCAGCGGGGACTTTGGGTCCTACGAGCAGTACTTC TRBJ2-7 many TRBV6-5 . 13
CSAGLAGEISYNEQFF TGCAGTGCGGGACTAGCGGGAGAGATTTCCTACAATGAGCAGTTCTTC TRBJ2-1 . TRBV20-1 TRBD2 16
CARGDREGKTQYF TGTGCCAGAGGGGACAGGGAGGGCAAGACCCAGTACTTC TRBJ2-5 . TRBV2 TRBD1 13
CASRPDSGRNSPLHF TGTGCCAGCAGACCTGACTCCGGGCGGAATTCACCCCTCCACTTT TRBJ1-6 . TRBV12-3/TRBV12-4 . 15
CASSFSNRTDYGYTF TGTGCCAGCAGCTTCTCGAACCGGACCGACTATGGCTACACCTTC TRBJ1-2 many TRBV5-5 . 15
CASSLIQSFNYGYTF TGTGCCAGCAGCTTAATCCAATCCTTTAACTATGGCTACACCTTC TRBJ1-2 . TRBV7-2 . 15
CASSLGTTNEQYF TGTGCCAGCAGCTTGGGGACAACTAACGAGCAGTACTTC TRBJ2-7 . TRBV7-9 . 13
CASSQGGPGGVSQSGEQYF TGCGCCAGCAGCCAAGGGGGGCCCGGGGGAGTATCCCAGTCGGGCGAGCAGTACTTC TRBJ2-7 many TRBV4-3 . 19
CASRERGGIGNEQFF TGTGCCAGCCGTGAGCGGGGGGGCATTGGTAATGAGCAGTTCTTC TRBJ2-1 many TRBV7-2 TRBD2 15
CSASDTSYTDTQYF TGCAGTGCCTCCGACACTAGTTACACAGATACGCAGTATTTT TRBJ2-3 many TRBV20-1 . 14
CAISWTSGGDHGELFF TGTGCCATCAGTTGGACTAGCGGGGGGGACCACGGGGAGCTGTTTTTT TRBJ2-2 . TRBV10-3 TRBD2 16
CASSLTPGTGELFF TGTGCCAGCAGCTTGACTCCCGGCACCGGGGAGCTGTTTTTT TRBJ2-2 many TRBV7-2 . 14
CASSLRAGTTNYGYTF TGTGCCAGCAGCTTACGTGCGGGGACCACTAACTATGGCTACACCTTC TRBJ1-2 many TRBV7-9 . 16
CSAQRGGGNEQFF TGCAGTGCGCAAAGGGGAGGGGGCAATGAGCAGTTCTTC TRBJ2-1 many TRBV20-1 . 13
CSVTTGGEQYF TGCAGCGTAACGACAGGGGGCGAGCAGTACTTC TRBJ2-7 . TRBV29-1 TRBD1 11
CASSLIWTGADSIQYF TGTGCCAGCAGTTTAATTTGGACAGGGGCGGATAGCATTCAGTACTTC TRBJ2-4 many TRBV12-3/TRBV12-4 TRBD1 16
CSARGASGGCGTQYF TGCAGTGCTAGAGGGGCTAGCGGGGGGTGTGGGACCCAGTACTTC TRBJ2-5 . TRBV20-1 TRBD2 15
CASSPVGTVAYNEQFF TGTGCCAGCAGCCCCGTCGGGACAGTAGCCTACAATGAGCAGTTCTTC TRBJ2-1 many TRBV6-2/TRBV6-3 TRBD1 16
CASSQGQHNQPQHF TGTGCCAGCAGCCAAGGACAGCATAATCAGCCCCAGCATTTT TRBJ1-5 . TRBV5-6 . 14
CASSLATTGGLGYNEQFF TGTGCCAGCAGCTTAGCGACAACGGGGGGCCTTGGATACAATGAGCAGTTCTTC TRBJ2-1 many TRBV7-9 . 18
CASSEEIGYGYTF TGTGCCAGCAGCGAGGAAATAGGCTATGGCTACACCTTC TRBJ1-2 . TRBV7-2 . 13
CASSLRGGRGSYNSPLHF TGTGCCAGCAGCCTGCGGGGGGGCAGGGGTTCCTATAATTCACCCCTCCACTTT TRBJ1-6 many TRBV6-1 . 18
CSVVVVQETQYF TGCAGCGTTGTAGTGGTCCAAGAGACCCAGTACTTC TRBJ2-5 many TRBV29-1 . 12
CASSYSLGGGTDTQYF TGTGCCAGCAGTTACTCGTTGGGTGGCGGCACAGATACGCAGTATTTT TRBJ2-3 many TRBV6-2/TRBV6-3 . 16